Reported below is one T cell receptor (beta chain). Its antigen is unknown. MiXCR, applied by TCRdb to the reads, yields one record per CDR3 protein. There are some 600,000 distinct CDR3 sequences in the sample; less than 25% occur only once, and around 8% lies in the top ten. This entry comes from a study of T cell repertoires in cytomegalovirus infection. Whole-study results and caveats: HLA-C-restricted CMV-specific TCR beta clonotypes were dominant in the ex vivo response.

Germline assignment: CDR1 DFQATT and CDR2 SNEGSKA (reference sequence). The CDR3 covers 16 residues. Between the trimmed V and J ends, which lost 4 bases and 0 bases, there was a span of 13 bases. Input material: CD8+ T cells from PBMCs. This sequence was found in a human donor in good health (CMV status not recorded). Some clones in this sample may be carry-over from other donors' samples. V usage is TRBV20-1 and J usage is TRBJ2-6, with D possibly matching TRBD1 (5 bases). CDR3 sequence reads: CSATPDTYSGANVLTF. CDR3 coding DNA: TGCAGTGCTACGCCGGACACGTACTCTGGGGCCAACGTCCTGACTTTC.